This TCR beta chain is drawn from a study of T cells in tumors after PD-1 blockade. Study background: Patients had no prior checkpoint blockade, systemic immunosuppressants, or anti-cancer therapy within 4 weeks. A subset received ongoing vismodegib 150 mg daily alongside anti-PD-1 therapy. Mean per blood sample: 113,528 templates (roughly 22,000-270,000), about 40,000 unique clonotypes.

The CDR3 contains 21 residues. V lost 2 bases, J lost 3 bases, and 20 bases stayed unmatched. Germline CDR1 reads SGHRS; CDR2 reads YFSETQ. Study observations and caveats: Blood contained about 42% of the tumor's TCR clonotypes.

Using immunoSEQ multiplex PCR, the repertoire was profiled, and TCRdb retains in-frame clones only, with some absent. The sample yields about 33,000 clones, around 80% seen once. As to this clone: Its specificity is unknown.

The chain links TRBV5-1 to TRBJ2-1; 10 bases are a match to TRBD2. This sequence was found in a human donor with basal cell carcinoma. Sequenced here: PBMCs, sampled before anti-PD-1 treatment. The CDR3 loop reads CASSLPPTPNSGLAYYNEQFF. The CDR3 DNA sequence: TGCGCCAGCAGCTTACCCCCTACACCGAATTCGGGACTAGCGTACTACAATGAGCAGTTCTTC.